This note documents a single TCR beta chain sequence. V lost 4 bases to trimming and J lost 1 base, with 8 bases between them. Germline V gene data show CDR1 as SGDLS and CDR2 as YYNGEE. The CDR3 runs to 14 residues. Together with a sample-barcoded 5' primer, a J-beta primer mix was included in a second PCR lasting about 6 to 11 cycles. A single record per CDR3 protein comes from TCRdb applying MiXCR to the 5' RACE reads. Of roughly 570,000 distinct CDR3 sequences listed, 27% were seen once; the top ten hold around 20%. The data belong to a study of blood T cells in healthy people across ages. This sequence joins TRBV9 and TRBJ2-2; D is ambiguous. Sequencing was carried out using blood. This clonotype originated in a woman in her 70s in good health. CDR3 sequence reads: CASSIDKNTGELFF. CDR3 nucleotide sequence: TGTGCCAGCAGCATCGACAAGAACACCGGGGAGCTGTTTTTT.